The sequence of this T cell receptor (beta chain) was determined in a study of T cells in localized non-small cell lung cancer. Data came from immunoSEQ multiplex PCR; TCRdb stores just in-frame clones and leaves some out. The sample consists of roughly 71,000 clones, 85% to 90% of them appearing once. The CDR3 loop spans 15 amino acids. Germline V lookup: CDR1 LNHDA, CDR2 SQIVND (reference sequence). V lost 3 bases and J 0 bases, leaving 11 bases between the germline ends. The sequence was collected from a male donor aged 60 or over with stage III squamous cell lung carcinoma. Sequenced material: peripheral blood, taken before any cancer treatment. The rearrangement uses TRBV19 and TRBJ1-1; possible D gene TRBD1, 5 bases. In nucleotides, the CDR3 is TGTGCCAGTAGTATCTTCGCAGGGTTGAACACTGAAGCTTTCTTT. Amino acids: CASSIFAGLNTEAFF.